Detailed here is one T cell receptor (beta chain). Its specificity is unknown. Sequencing was performed with immunoSEQ multiplex PCR; in TCRdb, only in-frame clones are kept and a portion is missing. The sample yields about 130,000 clones, around 92% seen once. The sample belongs to a study of T cell responses to AZD1222 COVID-19 vaccine. Regarding the study as a whole: A rise in Spike-specific TCR breadth and depth followed two AZD1222 doses. The donors showed a predominance of white British ancestry and of females, with possible underestimation of clonal diversity. It was only a handful of AZD1222 recipients who were seropositive at baseline. Scientists sampled the repertoires only once the peak T cell response had passed.

This clonotype was obtained from an adult in good health. The input for sequencing was peripheral blood, taken on day 0 of AZD1222 vaccination.

CDR3 bases: TGTGCCAGCAGTTTTGGGGGTGGGAGAGCCACGTCCTACGAGCAGTACTTC. Translation gives CASSFGGGRATSYEQYF. The chain links TRBV28 to TRBJ2-7; D may be TRBD1 or TRBD2 (5 bases each). The CDR3 runs 17 residues. V was shortened by 3 bases and J by 1 base, with 19 bases between the two germline ends. Germline CDR1 is MDHEN and CDR2 is SYDVKM.